The source of this TCR beta chain is a study of T cell changes during pregnancy in multiple sclerosis. This clone was counted between two and nine times. Per germline, CDR1 MNHEY and CDR2 SMNVEV (reference sequence). V was shortened by 5 bases and J by 0 bases, with 10 bases between the two germline ends. There are 14 residues in the CDR3. Assay used: immunoSEQ multiplex PCR; TCRdb lists only in-frame clones, some missing. The data hold around 69,000 clones, with around 92% observed a single time. This chain connects TRBV27 to TRBJ1-1; D gene uncertain. The specimen comprised peripheral blood, sampled in the third trimester of pregnancy. This TCR was recovered from a female donor in good health, enrolled as a control in a pregnancy study. The CDR3 spells CASSPPNMNTEAFF. In DNA, the CDR3 is TGTGCCAGCAGTCCACCAAACATGAACACTGAAGCTTTCTTT.